Listed below are T cell receptor beta chains from one sample, sequenced in a study of shared clonotypes between healthy human individuals. Produced via immunoSEQ multiplex PCR; TCRdb's table is partial and in-frame only. The sample contains 1.5 million to 1.9 million clones, about 98% of which appear only once. The sequencing input was naive CD4+ T cells sorted from blood. Every receptor here comes from a man younger than 40 in good health. Each CDR3 is given with its conserved first and last residue. D genes are given only for firm matches. Part of the rows lack a size; the others show once, few, many or a class for expanded clones.

d_gene: TRBD2; j_gene: TRBJ2-1; v_gene: TRBV7-9; abundance: .; CDR3nt: TGTGCCAGCAGCTCCCGGACTAGCGGGAGGGGTAATGAGCAGTTCTTC; CDR3aa: CASSSRTSGRGNEQFF
d_gene: TRBD2; j_gene: TRBJ2-5; v_gene: TRBV11-3; abundance: .; CDR3nt: TGTGCCAGCAGCTTTGGGGGAGGGCCTCGAAAGTTAGAAGAGACCCAGTACTTC; CDR3aa: CASSFGGGPRKLEETQYF
d_gene: .; j_gene: TRBJ2-7; v_gene: TRBV4-3; abundance: .; CDR3nt: TGCGCCAGCAGCCTAAGTATACTAGATGCCGGGGGATTAAACTTC; CDR3aa: CASSLSILDAGGLNF
d_gene: .; j_gene: TRBJ2-1; v_gene: TRBV9; abundance: .; CDR3nt: TGTGCCAGCAGCAAAGTACTGTGGGGGGCCGAGAGTGAGCAGTTCTTC; CDR3aa: CASSKVLWGAESEQFF
d_gene: TRBD1; j_gene: TRBJ2-2; v_gene: TRBV2; abundance: .; CDR3nt: TGTGCCAGCAGTGCGACAGGGTCCGGGGAGCTGTTTTTT; CDR3aa: CASSATGSGELFF
d_gene: .; j_gene: TRBJ2-1; v_gene: TRBV4-3; abundance: .; CDR3nt: TGCGCCAGCAGCCAAGAGTTAAGGATCTACAATGAGCAGTTCTTC; CDR3aa: CASSQELRIYNEQFF
d_gene: .; j_gene: TRBJ1-1; v_gene: TRBV5-5; abundance: .; CDR3nt: TGTGCCAGCAGCTTGGTGGCCAGGGTTTACACTGAAGCTTTCTTT; CDR3aa: CASSLVARVYTEAFF
d_gene: TRBD1; j_gene: TRBJ2-5; v_gene: TRBV5-6; abundance: .; CDR3nt: TGTGCCAGCAGCTTATCTACCGGGACAGCGTACTTC; CDR3aa: CASSLSTGTAYF
d_gene: .; j_gene: TRBJ1-5; v_gene: TRBV7-8; abundance: .; CDR3nt: TGTGCCAGCAGCAACGGCGCAGGGGACCAGCCCCAGCATTTT; CDR3aa: CASSNGAGDQPQHF
d_gene: TRBD2; j_gene: TRBJ2-1; v_gene: TRBV27; abundance: once; CDR3nt: TGTGCCAGCACCCCTCCCGGACTAGTCAATGAGCAGTTCTTC; CDR3aa: CASTPPGLVNEQFF
d_gene: .; j_gene: TRBJ2-5; v_gene: TRBV19; abundance: .; CDR3nt: TGTGCCAGTAGTATAGACGTAATTGACAGGAGGAAATCCCACCTCAACCAAGAGACCCAGTACTTC; CDR3aa: CASSIDVIDRRKSHLNQETQYF
d_gene: TRBD2; j_gene: TRBJ2-3; v_gene: TRBV14; abundance: .; CDR3nt: TGTGCCAGCAGCCGTCGGACTAGCGGGATCAGGAGCACAGATACGCAGTATTTT; CDR3aa: CASSRRTSGIRSTDTQYF
d_gene: .; j_gene: TRBJ2-7; v_gene: TRBV4-2; abundance: .; CDR3nt: TGTGCCAGCAGCCAAGGGCGCAGGAGCTCCTACGAGCAGTACTTC; CDR3aa: CASSQGRRSSYEQYF
d_gene: .; j_gene: TRBJ2-3; v_gene: TRBV6-4; abundance: .; CDR3nt: TGTGCCAGCAGTGACTCGTTCCAGCGAGGCGGCACAGATACGCAGTATTTT; CDR3aa: CASSDSFQRGGTDTQYF
d_gene: TRBD1; j_gene: TRBJ2-2; v_gene: TRBV11-3; abundance: .; CDR3nt: TGTGCCAGCAGCCGGACAGGGGAAGTGGGGGAGCTGTTTTTT; CDR3aa: CASSRTGEVGELFF
d_gene: TRBD2; j_gene: TRBJ2-3; v_gene: TRBV5-1; abundance: .; CDR3nt: TGCGCCAGCAGCTCGGGACTAGGAGGCACAGATACGCAGTATTTT; CDR3aa: CASSSGLGGTDTQYF
d_gene: .; j_gene: TRBJ1-5; v_gene: TRBV7-9; abundance: .; CDR3nt: TGTGCCAGCACCTTGGGGCAAAATCAGCCCCAGCATTTT; CDR3aa: CASTLGQNQPQHF
d_gene: TRBD1; j_gene: TRBJ1-1; v_gene: TRBV7-9; abundance: .; CDR3nt: TGTGCCAGCAGCTTAGAGGTCCTCGGGACAGCGAACACTGAAGCTTTCTTT; CDR3aa: CASSLEVLGTANTEAFF
d_gene: TRBD2; j_gene: TRBJ2-1; v_gene: TRBV11-1; abundance: .; CDR3nt: TGTGCCAGCAGCCTGAGACCACGCGGGAGACCCCATGAGCAGTTCTTC; CDR3aa: CASSLRPRGRPHEQFF
d_gene: .; j_gene: TRBJ1-5; v_gene: TRBV28; abundance: few; CDR3nt: TGTGCCAGCAGTTTAGGGAATCAGCCCCAGCATTTT; CDR3aa: CASSLGNQPQHF
d_gene: .; j_gene: TRBJ2-7; v_gene: TRBV11-1; abundance: .; CDR3nt: TGTGCCAGCAGCTTGGACACAATCTCCTACGAGCAGTACTTC; CDR3aa: CASSLDTISYEQYF
d_gene: .; j_gene: TRBJ1-2; v_gene: TRBV6-1; abundance: .; CDR3nt: TGTGCCAGCAGAGACGAACCCTATGGCTACACCTTC; CDR3aa: CASRDEPYGYTF
d_gene: TRBD2; j_gene: TRBJ2-7; v_gene: TRBV28; abundance: .; CDR3nt: TGTGCCAGCAGTTCGGCGGGAGAGGGTGACGAGCAGTACTTC; CDR3aa: CASSSAGEGDEQYF
d_gene: .; j_gene: TRBJ2-7; v_gene: TRBV7-9; abundance: .; CDR3nt: TGTGCCAGCAGCCCTAGTCGGCGGCTAGGTAGGAACGAGCAGTACTTC; CDR3aa: CASSPSRRLGRNEQYF
d_gene: TRBD1; j_gene: TRBJ2-7; v_gene: TRBV6-5; abundance: .; CDR3nt: TGTGCCAGCAGCCTTACCGGGACAGGGTTGGGAGAGCAGTACTTC; CDR3aa: CASSLTGTGLGEQYF
d_gene: .; j_gene: TRBJ2-3; v_gene: TRBV18; abundance: few; CDR3nt: TGTGCCAGCTCACCCGGGCCAGATACGCAGTATTTT; CDR3aa: CASSPGPDTQYF
d_gene: TRBD1; j_gene: TRBJ2-3; v_gene: TRBV28; abundance: .; CDR3nt: TGTGCCAGCAGTTTGGGGCCAGGGGGCGCGGGAGATACGCAGTATTTT; CDR3aa: CASSLGPGGAGDTQYF
d_gene: TRBD2; j_gene: TRBJ2-1; v_gene: TRBV9; abundance: .; CDR3nt: TGTGCCAGCAGCGCAGGGACTAGCGGGAAATACAATGAGCAGTTCTTC; CDR3aa: CASSAGTSGKYNEQFF
d_gene: TRBD1; j_gene: TRBJ2-7; v_gene: TRBV5-1; abundance: .; CDR3nt: TGCGCCAGCAGCTTGAGACAGGGGATGCCCTACGAGCAGTACTTC; CDR3aa: CASSLRQGMPYEQYF
d_gene: .; j_gene: TRBJ1-5; v_gene: TRBV6-1; abundance: few; CDR3nt: TGTGCCAGCAGTGACCGCTCTAATCAGCCCCAGCATTTT; CDR3aa: CASSDRSNQPQHF
d_gene: .; j_gene: TRBJ2-5; v_gene: TRBV7-7; abundance: .; CDR3nt: TGTGCTAGCAGCTTAAACACCCTCTCGAGAGAGACCCAGTACTTC; CDR3aa: CASSLNTLSRETQYF